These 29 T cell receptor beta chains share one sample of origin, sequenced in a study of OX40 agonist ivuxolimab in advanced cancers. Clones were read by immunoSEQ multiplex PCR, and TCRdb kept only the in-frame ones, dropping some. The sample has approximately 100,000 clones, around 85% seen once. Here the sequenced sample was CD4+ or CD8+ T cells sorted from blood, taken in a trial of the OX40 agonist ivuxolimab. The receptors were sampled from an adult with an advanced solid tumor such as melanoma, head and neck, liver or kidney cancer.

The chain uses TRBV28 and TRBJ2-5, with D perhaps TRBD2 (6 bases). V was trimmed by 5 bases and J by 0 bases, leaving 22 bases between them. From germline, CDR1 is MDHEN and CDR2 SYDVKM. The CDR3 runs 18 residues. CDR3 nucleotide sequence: TGTGCCAGCAGTACCCCCCTCGCTCCGGGAGAAAACCAAGAGACCCAGTACTTC. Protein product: CASSTPLAPGENQETQYF.

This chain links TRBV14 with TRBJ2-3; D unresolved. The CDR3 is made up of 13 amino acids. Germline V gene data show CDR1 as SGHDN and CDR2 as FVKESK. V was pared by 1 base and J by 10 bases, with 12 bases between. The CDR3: CASSQVPARAQYF. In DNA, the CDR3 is TGTGCCAGCAGCCAAGTTCCGGCTCGAGCGCAGTATTTT.

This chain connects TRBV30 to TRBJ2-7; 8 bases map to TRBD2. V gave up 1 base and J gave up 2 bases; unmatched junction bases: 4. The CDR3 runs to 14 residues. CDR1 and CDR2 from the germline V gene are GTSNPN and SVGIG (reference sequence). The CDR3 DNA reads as TGTGCCTGGAGTGCTGGCGGGGGGACCTACGAGCAGTACTTC. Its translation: CAWSAGGGTYEQYF.

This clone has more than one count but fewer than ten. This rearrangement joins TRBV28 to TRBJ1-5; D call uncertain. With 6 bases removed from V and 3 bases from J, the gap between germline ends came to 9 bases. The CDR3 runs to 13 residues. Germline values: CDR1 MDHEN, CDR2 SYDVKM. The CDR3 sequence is CASSRTPNQPQHF. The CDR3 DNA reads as TGTGCCAGCAGCAGGACTCCCAATCAGCCCCAGCATTTT.

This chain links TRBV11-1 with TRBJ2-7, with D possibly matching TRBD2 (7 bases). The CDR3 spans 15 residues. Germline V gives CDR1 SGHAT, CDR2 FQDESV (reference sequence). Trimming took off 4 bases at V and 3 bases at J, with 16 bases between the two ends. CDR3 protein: CASSSPGGTHYEQYF. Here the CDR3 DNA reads TGTGCCAGCAGCTCTCCGGGGGGCACCCACTACGAGCAGTACTTC.

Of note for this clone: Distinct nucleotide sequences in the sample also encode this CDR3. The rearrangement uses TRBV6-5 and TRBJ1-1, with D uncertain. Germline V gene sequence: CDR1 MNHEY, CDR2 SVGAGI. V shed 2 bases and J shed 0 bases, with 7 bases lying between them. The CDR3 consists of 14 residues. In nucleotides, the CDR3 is TGTGCCAGCAGTTACGGCTCAGTGAACACTGAAGCTTTCTTT. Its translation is CASSYGSVNTEAFF.

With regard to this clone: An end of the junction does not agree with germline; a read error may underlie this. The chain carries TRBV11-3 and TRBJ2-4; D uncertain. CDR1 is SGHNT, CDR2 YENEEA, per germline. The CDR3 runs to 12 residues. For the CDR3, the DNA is TGTGCCAGCAGCTTAGACCTCCAAATTCTGTACTTC. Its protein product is CASSLDLQILYF. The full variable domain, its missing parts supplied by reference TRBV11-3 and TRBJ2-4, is EAGVVQSPRYKIIEKKQPVAFWCNPISGHNTLYWYLQNLGQGPELLIRYENEEAVDDSQLPKDRFSAERLKGVDSTLKIQPAELGDSAVYLCASSLDLQILYFGAGTRLSVL.

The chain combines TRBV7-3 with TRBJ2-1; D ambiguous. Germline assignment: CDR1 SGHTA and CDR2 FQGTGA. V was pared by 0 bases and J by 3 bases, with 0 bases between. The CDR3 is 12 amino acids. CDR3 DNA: TGTGCCAGCAGCTTAACCTACAATGAGCAGTTCTTC. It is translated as CASSLTYNEQFF.

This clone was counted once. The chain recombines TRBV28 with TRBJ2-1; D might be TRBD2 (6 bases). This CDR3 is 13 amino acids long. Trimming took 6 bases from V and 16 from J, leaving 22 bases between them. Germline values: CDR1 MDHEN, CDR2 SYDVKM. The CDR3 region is CASRTRRRATLFF. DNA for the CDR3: TGTGCCAGCAGGACTAGGCGGCGGGCCACCCTCTTCTTC.

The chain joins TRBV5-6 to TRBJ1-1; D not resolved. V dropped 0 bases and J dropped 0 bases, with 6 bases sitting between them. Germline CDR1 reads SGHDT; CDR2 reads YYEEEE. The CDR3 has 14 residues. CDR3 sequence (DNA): TGTGCCAGCAGCTTGGAACAGCTGAACACTGAAGCTTTCTTT. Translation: CASSLEQLNTEAFF. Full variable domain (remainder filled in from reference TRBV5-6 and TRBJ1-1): DAGVTQSPTHLIKTRGQQVTLRCSPKSGHDTVSWYQQALGQGPQFIFQYYEEEERQRGNFPDRFSGHQFPNYSSELNVNALLLGDSALYLCASSLEQLNTEAFFGQGTRLTVV.

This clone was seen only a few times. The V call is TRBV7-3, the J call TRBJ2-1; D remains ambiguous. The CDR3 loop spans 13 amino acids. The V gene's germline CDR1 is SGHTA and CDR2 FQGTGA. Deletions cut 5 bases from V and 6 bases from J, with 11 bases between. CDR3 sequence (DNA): TGTGCCAGCAGCCCCTCCCCAGGCAATGAGCAGTTCTTC. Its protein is CASSPSPGNEQFF.

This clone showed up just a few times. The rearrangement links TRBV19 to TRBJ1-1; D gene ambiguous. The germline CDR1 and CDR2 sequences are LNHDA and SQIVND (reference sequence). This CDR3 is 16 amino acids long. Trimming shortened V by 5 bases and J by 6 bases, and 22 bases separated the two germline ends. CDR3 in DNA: TGTGCCAGTAGTGGTGCTGGGAGGAGTGTGTTCGCTGAAGCTTTCTTT. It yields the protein CASSGAGRSVFAEAFF.

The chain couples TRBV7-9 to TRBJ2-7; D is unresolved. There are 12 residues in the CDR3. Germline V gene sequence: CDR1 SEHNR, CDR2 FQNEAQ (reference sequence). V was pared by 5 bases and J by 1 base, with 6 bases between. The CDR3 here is CASSETSYEQYF. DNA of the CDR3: TGTGCCAGCAGCGAAACGTCCTACGAGCAGTACTTC.

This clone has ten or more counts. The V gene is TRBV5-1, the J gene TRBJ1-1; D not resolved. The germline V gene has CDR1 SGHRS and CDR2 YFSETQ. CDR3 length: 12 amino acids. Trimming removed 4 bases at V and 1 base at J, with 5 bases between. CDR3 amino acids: CASSVANTEAFF. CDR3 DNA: TGCGCCAGCAGCGTGGCGAACACTGAAGCTTTCTTT.

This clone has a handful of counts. The CDR3 nucleotides are TGTGCCAGCAGGTGGGGGGTGGGTCAGCCCCAGCATTTT. Translated: CASRWGVGQPQHF. The chain uses TRBV6-1 and TRBJ1-5; TRBD1 is a possible D gene (5 bases). V was shortened by 6 bases and J by 6 bases, with 12 bases between the two germline ends. The length of the CDR3 is 13 residues. Germline loops: CDR1 MNHNS, CDR2 SASEGT.

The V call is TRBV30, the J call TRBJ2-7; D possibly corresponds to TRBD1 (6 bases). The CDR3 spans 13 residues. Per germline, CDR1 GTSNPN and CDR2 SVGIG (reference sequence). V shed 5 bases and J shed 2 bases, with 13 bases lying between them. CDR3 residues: CAWSQGFAYEQYF. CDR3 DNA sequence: TGTGCCTGGTCACAGGGTTTTGCCTACGAGCAGTACTTC.

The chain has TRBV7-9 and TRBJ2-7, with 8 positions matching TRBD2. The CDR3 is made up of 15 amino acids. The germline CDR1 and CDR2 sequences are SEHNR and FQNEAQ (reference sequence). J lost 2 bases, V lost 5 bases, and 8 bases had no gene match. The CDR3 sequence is CASSRQAGATYEQYF. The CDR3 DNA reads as TGTGCCAGCAGCCGCCAAGCGGGGGCGACCTACGAGCAGTACTTC. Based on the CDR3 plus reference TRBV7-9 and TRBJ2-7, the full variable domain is DTGVSQNPRHKITKRGQNVTFRCDPISEHNRLYWYRQTLGQGPEFLTYFQNEAQLEKSRLLSDRFSAERPKGSFSTLEIQRTEQGDSAMYLCASSRQAGATYEQYFGPGTRLTVT.

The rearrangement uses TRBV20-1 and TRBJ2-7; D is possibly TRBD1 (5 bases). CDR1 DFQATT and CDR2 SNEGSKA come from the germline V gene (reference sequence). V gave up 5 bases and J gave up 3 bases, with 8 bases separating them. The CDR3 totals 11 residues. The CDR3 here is CSAPRGYEQYF. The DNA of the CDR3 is TGCAGTGCTCCTAGGGGCTACGAGCAGTACTTC.

The CDR3 here is CASSLATPEAFF. CDR3 nucleotide sequence: TGTGCCAGCAGCTTGGCGACTCCTGAAGCTTTCTTT. The gene calls are TRBV7-9 and TRBJ1-1, with D unresolved. V dropped 3 bases and J dropped 6 bases, with 8 bases sitting between them. Germline-derived CDR1 and CDR2 are SEHNR and FQNEAQ (reference sequence). This CDR3 region has 12 residues.

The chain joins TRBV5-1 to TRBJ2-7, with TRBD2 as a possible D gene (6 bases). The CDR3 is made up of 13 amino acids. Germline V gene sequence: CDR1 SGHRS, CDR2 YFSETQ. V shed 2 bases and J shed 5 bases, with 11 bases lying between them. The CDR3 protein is CASSLGGNHEQYF. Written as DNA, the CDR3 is TGCGCCAGCAGCTTAGGAGGGAACCACGAGCAGTACTTC.

The CDR3 spells CASSSGNTIYF. In DNA form, the CDR3 reads TGTGCCAGCAGTTCGGGAAACACCATATATTTT. The J gene is TRBJ1-3, the V gene TRBV28; D is ambiguous. Trimming took 4 bases from V and 4 from J, leaving 2 bases between them. The CDR3 is made up of 11 amino acids. Looked up from germline, CDR1 is MDHEN and CDR2 is SYDVKM.

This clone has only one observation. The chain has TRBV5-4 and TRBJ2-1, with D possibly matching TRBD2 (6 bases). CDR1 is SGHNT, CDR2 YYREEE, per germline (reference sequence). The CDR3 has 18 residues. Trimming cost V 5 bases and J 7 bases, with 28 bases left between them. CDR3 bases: TGTGCCAGCAGGGTGAGATGGACCGTCGGGAGAAAACCTAATGAGCAGTTCTTC. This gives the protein CASRVRWTVGRKPNEQFF. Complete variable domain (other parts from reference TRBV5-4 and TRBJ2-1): ETGVTQSPTHLIKTRGQQVTLRCSSQSGHNTVSWYQQALGQGPQFIFQYYREEENGRGNFPPRFSGLQFPNYSSELNVNALELDDSALYLCASRVRWTVGRKPNEQFFGPGTRLTVL.

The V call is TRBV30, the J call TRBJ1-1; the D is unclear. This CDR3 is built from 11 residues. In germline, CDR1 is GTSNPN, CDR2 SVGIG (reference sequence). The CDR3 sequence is CPWVWSTEAFF. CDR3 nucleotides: TGTCCGTGGGTCTGGAGCACTGAAGCTTTCTTT.

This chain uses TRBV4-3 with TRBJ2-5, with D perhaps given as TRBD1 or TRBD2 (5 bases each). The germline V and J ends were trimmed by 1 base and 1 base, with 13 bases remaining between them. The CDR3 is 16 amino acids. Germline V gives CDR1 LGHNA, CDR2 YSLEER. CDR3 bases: TGCGCCAGCAGCCAAGCTGTGGGGGTACTCCAAGAGACCCAGTACTTC. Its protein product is CASSQAVGVLQETQYF.

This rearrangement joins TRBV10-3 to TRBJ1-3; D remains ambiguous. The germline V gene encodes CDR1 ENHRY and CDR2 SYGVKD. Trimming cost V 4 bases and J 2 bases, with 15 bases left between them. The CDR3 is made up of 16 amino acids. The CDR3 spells CAISVDPGSAGNTIYF. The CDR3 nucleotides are TGTGCCATCAGTGTTGACCCGGGATCAGCTGGAAACACCATATATTTT.

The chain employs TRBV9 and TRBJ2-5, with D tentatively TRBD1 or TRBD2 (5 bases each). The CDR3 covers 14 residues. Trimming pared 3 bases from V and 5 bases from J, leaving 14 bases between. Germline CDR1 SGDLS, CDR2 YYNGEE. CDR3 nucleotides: TGTGCCAGCAGCGAAAGGACCGAGGGGGAGACCCAGTACTTC. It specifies CASSERTEGETQYF.

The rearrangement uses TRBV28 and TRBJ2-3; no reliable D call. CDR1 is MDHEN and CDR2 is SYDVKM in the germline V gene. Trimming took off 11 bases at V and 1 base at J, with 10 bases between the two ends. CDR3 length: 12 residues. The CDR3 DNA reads TGTGCCCACACGGACGGCACAGATACGCAGTATTTT. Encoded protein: CAHTDGTDTQYF.

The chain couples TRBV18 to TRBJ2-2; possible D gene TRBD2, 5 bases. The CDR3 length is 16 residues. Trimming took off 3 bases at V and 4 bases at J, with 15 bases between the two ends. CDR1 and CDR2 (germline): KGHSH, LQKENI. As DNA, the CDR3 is TGTGCCAGCTCACCTCGACAAACCCGGGGCACCGGGGAGCTGTTTTTT. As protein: CASSPRQTRGTGELFF.

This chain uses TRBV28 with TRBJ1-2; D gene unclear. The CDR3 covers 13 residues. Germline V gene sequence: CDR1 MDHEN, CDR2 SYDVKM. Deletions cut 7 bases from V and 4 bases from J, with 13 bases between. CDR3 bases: TGTGCCAGCACTCGCCCGGCCTCCTATGGCTACACCTTC. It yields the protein CASTRPASYGYTF.